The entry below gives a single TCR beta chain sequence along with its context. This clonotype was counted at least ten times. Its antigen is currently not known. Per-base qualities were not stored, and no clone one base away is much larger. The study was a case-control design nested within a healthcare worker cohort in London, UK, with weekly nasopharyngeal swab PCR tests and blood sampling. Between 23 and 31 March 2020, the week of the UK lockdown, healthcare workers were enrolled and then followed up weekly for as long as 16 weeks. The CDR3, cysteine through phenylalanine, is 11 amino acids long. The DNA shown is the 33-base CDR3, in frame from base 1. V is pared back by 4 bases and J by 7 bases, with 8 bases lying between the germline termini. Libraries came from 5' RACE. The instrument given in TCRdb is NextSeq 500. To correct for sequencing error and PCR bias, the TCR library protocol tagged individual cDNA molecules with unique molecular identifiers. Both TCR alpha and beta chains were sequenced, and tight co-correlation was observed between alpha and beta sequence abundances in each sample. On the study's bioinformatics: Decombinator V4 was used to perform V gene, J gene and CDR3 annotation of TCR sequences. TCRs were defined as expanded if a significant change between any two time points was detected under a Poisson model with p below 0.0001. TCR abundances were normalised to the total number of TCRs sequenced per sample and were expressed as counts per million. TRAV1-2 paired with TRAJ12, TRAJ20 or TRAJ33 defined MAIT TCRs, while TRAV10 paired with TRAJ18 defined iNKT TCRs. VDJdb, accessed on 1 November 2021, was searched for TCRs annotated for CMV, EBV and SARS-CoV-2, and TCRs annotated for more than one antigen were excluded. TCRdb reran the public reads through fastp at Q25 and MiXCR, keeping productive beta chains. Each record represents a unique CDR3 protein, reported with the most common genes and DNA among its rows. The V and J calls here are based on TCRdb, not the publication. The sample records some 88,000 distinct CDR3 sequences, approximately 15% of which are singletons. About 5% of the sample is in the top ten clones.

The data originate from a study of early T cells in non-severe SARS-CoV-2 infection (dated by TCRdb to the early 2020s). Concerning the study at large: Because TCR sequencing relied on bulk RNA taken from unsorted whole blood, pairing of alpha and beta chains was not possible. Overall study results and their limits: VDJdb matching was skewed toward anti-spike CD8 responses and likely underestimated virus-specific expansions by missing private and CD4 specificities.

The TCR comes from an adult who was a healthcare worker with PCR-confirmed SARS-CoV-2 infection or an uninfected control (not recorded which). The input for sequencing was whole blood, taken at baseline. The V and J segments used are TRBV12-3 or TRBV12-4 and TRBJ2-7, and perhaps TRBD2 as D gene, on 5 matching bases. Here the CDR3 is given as CASSSRTEQYF. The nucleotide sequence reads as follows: TGTGCCAGCAGTTCCCGGACTGAGCAGTACTTC.